The entry below describes one T cell receptor beta chain. This CDR3 region has 15 residues. V was trimmed by 6 bases and J by 0 bases, leaving 12 bases between them. The germline CDR1 and CDR2 sequences are SNHLY and FYNNEI. This sample was taken from a study of T cell responses to AZD1222 COVID-19 vaccine. TCRdb keeps only in-frame clones here, not all; method: immunoSEQ multiplex PCR. The sample gives some 100,000 clones, 91% of which show up once; 4% to 5.5% is in the top ten. The J gene is TRBJ1-5, the V gene TRBV2; perhaps TRBD1 as D (6 bases). The clonotype originates from an adult in good health. Sequences were derived from peripheral blood, sampled on day 0 of AZD1222 vaccination. CDR3 sequence: CASSAGRGSNQPQHF. CDR3 coding DNA: TGTGCCAGCAGCGCCGGCAGGGGTAGCAATCAGCCCCAGCATTTT. The full variable domain, its missing parts supplied by reference TRBV2 and TRBJ1-5, is EPEVTQTPSHQVTQMGQEVILRCVPISNHLYFYWYRQILGQKVEFLVSFYNNEISEKSEIFDDQFSVERPDGSNFTLKIRSTKLEDSAMYFCASSAGRGSNQPQHFGDGTRLSIL.